Listed below are T cell receptor beta chains from one sample, sequenced in a study of cytomegalovirus exposure and HLA in healthy donors. Clones were read by immunoSEQ multiplex PCR, and TCRdb kept only the in-frame ones, dropping some. The sample carries more than 85,000 clones, over 60% recorded once. Material: PBMCs. These receptors all stem from a male donor in good health and CMV-seropositive. CDR3s include the opening cysteine and the closing phenylalanine or tryptophan. Each record gives: D gene, J gene, V gene, clone size, CDR3 protein, CDR3 DNA. The D gene is left open where the match is weak. Clone size is shown for a subset of rows, as once, few, many or a class of expanded clone.

>TRBD2|TRBJ2-1|TRBV7-9|-
CASSSVAGPPRNEQFF
TGTGCCAGCAGCTCGGTAGCGGGGCCGCCTCGGAATGAGCAGTTCTTC
>-|TRBJ2-1|TRBV7-2|-
CASSLLAWKEQFF
TGTGCCAGCAGCTTACTAGCGTGGAAGGAGCAGTTCTTC
>TRBD1|TRBJ1-6|TRBV7-9|few
CASSHGQAWNSPLHF
TGTGCCAGCAGCCATGGACAGGCTTGGAATTCACCCCTCCACTTT
>TRBD1|TRBJ1-1|TRBV27|few
CASSVVQGAGTEAFF
TGTGCCAGCAGTGTCGTGCAGGGGGCCGGAACTGAAGCTTTCTTT
>-|TRBJ1-2|TRBV5-4|-
CASSLDVGRNYGYTF
TGTGCCAGCAGCTTGGATGTCGGCAGGAACTATGGCTACACCTTC
>-|TRBJ1-4|TRBV5-6|few
CASSLQGINEKLFF
TGTGCCAGCAGCTTGCAGGGGATTAATGAAAAACTGTTTTTT
>-|TRBJ1-1|TRBV11-3|-
CASSYGGNTEAFF
TGTGCCAGCAGCTATGGCGGGAACACTGAAGCTTTCTTT
>TRBD1|TRBJ1-6|TRBV7-9|-
CASSPGQFSSYNSPLHF
TGTGCCAGCAGCCCGGGACAGTTCTCTTCCTATAATTCACCCCTCCACTTT
>-|TRBJ2-2|TRBV7-2|-
CASSLGDYTGELFF
TGTGCCAGCAGCTTAGGGGACTACACCGGGGAGCTGTTTTTT
>TRBD1|TRBJ1-1|TRBV30|-
CALERGPGTEAFF
TGTGCCCTAGAAAGGGGGCCGGGCACTGAAGCTTTCTTT
>-|TRBJ1-1|TRBV15|once
CATSRSPVENTEAFF
TGTGCCACCAGCAGATCCCCGGTAGAGAACACTGAAGCTTTCTTT
>TRBD2|TRBJ2-1|TRBV12-5|once
CASGLVAGGAAYNEQFF
TGTGCTAGTGGTTTGGTAGCGGGGGGGGCCGCCTACAATGAGCAGTTCTTC
>-|TRBJ1-1|TRBV9|-
CASSVTTESTEAFF
TGTGCCAGCAGCGTAACGACTGAGAGTACTGAAGCTTTCTTT
>-|TRBJ2-7|TRBV6-1|-
CASRTSQGSEQYF
TGTGCCAGCAGGACATCACAGGGATCCGAGCAGTACTTC
>-|TRBJ1-4|TRBV2|-
CASRPGSRTGEKLFF
TGTGCCAGCAGACCGGGGTCGAGAACTGGAGAAAAACTGTTTTTT
>-|TRBJ2-2|TRBV5-6|-
CASIRGANTGELFF
TGTGCCAGCATCAGGGGAGCGAACACCGGGGAGCTGTTTTTT
>-|TRBJ2-5|TRBV7-9|-
CASTFLGGQETQYF
TGTGCCAGCACCTTCCTAGGGGGCCAAGAGACCCAGTACTTC
>TRBD1|TRBJ1-5|TRBV7-3|-
CASSLTPGQMYSNQPQHF
TGTGCCAGCAGCTTAACTCCGGGACAGATGTATAGCAATCAGCCCCAGCATTTT
>TRBD2|TRBJ2-7|TRBV29-1|-
CSVTSGPSGEQYF
TGCAGCGTTACTAGCGGCCCAAGTGGCGAGCAGTACTTC
>TRBD2|TRBJ2-5|TRBV4-1|-
CASSRGTSRRETQYF
TGCGCCAGCAGCCGTGGGACTAGTCGGCGAGAGACCCAGTACTTC
>TRBD1|TRBJ1-1|TRBV5-1|-
CASSRTGQAEAFF
TGCGCCAGCAGCCGGACAGGGCAGGCTGAAGCTTTCTTT
>TRBD1|TRBJ2-3|TRBV5-1|once
CASSMGQSTDTQYF
TGCGCCAGCAGCATGGGACAGTCCACAGATACGCAGTATTTT
>TRBD1|TRBJ2-1|TRBV2|-
CASRGDSSSYNEQFF
TGTGCCAGCAGGGGGGACAGTAGCTCCTACAATGAGCAGTTCTTC
>TRBD2|TRBJ2-7|TRBV27|-
CASSPEGLAGASGYEQYF
TGTGCCAGCAGCCCTGAAGGGCTAGCGGGGGCGTCCGGGTACGAGCAGTACTTC
>-|TRBJ1-1|TRBV19|-
CASSIGFVNTEAFF
TGTGCCAGTAGTATAGGTTTCGTGAACACTGAAGCTTTCTTT
>TRBD1|TRBJ2-5|TRBV29-1|-
CSVRQGASETQYF
TGCAGCGTTCGACAGGGGGCGTCAGAGACCCAGTACTTC
>-|TRBJ1-5|TRBV9|-
CASSGGLSNQPQHF
TGTGCCAGCAGCGGAGGACTTAGCAATCAGCCCCAGCATTTT
>-|TRBJ1-1|TRBV9|-
CASSAAPGGNTEAFF
TGTGCCAGCAGCGCCGCCCCGGGGGGCAACACTGAAGCTTTCTTT
>-|TRBJ1-1|TRBV30|-
CAWSVQVNTEAFF
TGTGCCTGGAGTGTACAGGTGAACACTGAAGCTTTCTTT
>-|TRBJ1-1|TRBV7-9|-
CASSLLGGEAFF
TGTGCCAGCAGCTTATTAGGGGGAGAAGCTTTCTTT
>-|TRBJ1-3|TRBV19|-
CASSRGGSGNTIYF
TGTGCCAGTAGTCGAGGGGGCTCTGGAAACACCATATATTTT
>TRBD1|TRBJ1-6|TRBV5-1|-
CASSLSGTGNRALHF
TGCGCCAGCAGCTTATCCGGGACAGGGAATAGAGCCCTCCACTTT
>-|TRBJ2-5|TRBV7-2|-
CASSLAAGPGETQYF
TGTGCCAGCAGCTTAGCGGCGGGGCCGGGAGAGACCCAGTACTTC
>-|TRBJ1-5|TRBV2|-
CASSEEGDQPQHF
TGTGCCAGCAGTGAAGAGGGGGATCAGCCCCAGCATTTT
>-|TRBJ1-5|TRBV7-8|once
CASSPGGSNQPQHF
TGTGCCAGCAGCCCGGGGGGCAGCAATCAGCCCCAGCATTTT
>-|TRBJ1-1|TRBV19|-
CASSGRAPGTEAFF
TGTGCCAGTAGTGGGAGGGCCCCGGGCACTGAAGCTTTCTTT
>-|TRBJ1-1|TRBV30|-
CAWNGGTSTEAFF
TGTGCCTGGAACGGGGGGACATCCACTGAAGCTTTCTTT
>TRBD1|TRBJ2-7|TRBV5-1|-
CASSPRQGARDEQYF
TGCGCCAGCAGCCCCCGGCAGGGGGCGAGGGACGAGCAGTACTTC
>TRBD1|TRBJ2-7|TRBV30|-
CAWSTGDHEQYF
TGTGCCTGGAGTACAGGGGATCACGAGCAGTACTTC
>TRBD2|TRBJ2-3|TRBV4-3|-
CASSQGLAGGSSTDTQYF
TGCGCCAGCAGCCAAGGGCTAGCGGGGGGCTCTAGCACAGATACGCAGTATTTT